This T cell receptor beta chain was captured by sequencing in a study of CD8+CD57+ T cells in acquired aplastic anemia. TCR beta VDJ and CDR3 profiling used genomic DNA as template. TCRdb analysed the reads with MiXCR anew, one entry per CDR3 protein. Of about half a million distinct CDR3 sequences listed, approximately 33% were seen once; the top ten hold approximately 0.82%. Whoever was chosen for sequencing had shown CD8+CD57+ cell expansion by flow cytometry. The CDR3 loop spans 16 amino acids. In germline, CDR1 is SGHVS, CDR2 FQNEAQ. Between the trimmed V and J ends, which lost 5 bases and 1 base, there was a span of 15 bases.

Specimen: sorted CD4+, CD8+, or CD8+CD57+ T cells (not recorded which) from PBMCs. This receptor was identified in a human donor with aplastic anemia. The V gene is TRBV7-8, the J gene TRBJ1-5; maybe TRBD1 (6 bases). The chain's CDR3 is CASSLTTGLSNQPQHF. CDR3 sequence (DNA): TGTGCCAGCAGCCTAACAACAGGGTTGAGCAATCAGCCCCAGCATTTT.